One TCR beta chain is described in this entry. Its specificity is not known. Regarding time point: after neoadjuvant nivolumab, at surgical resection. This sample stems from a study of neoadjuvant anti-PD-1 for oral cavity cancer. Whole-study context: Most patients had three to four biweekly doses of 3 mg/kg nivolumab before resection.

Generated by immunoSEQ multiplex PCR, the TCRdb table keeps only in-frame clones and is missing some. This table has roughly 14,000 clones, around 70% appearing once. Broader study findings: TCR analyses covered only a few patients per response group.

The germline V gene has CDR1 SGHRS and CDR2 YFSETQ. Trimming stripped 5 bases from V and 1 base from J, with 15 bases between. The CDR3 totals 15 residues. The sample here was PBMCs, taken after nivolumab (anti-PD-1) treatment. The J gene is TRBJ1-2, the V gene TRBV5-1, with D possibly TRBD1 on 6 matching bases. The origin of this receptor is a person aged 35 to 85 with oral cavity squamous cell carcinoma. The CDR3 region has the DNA TGCGCCAGCAGTCGGGGGACAAACCATAACTATGGCTACACCTTC. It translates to CASSRGTNHNYGYTF.